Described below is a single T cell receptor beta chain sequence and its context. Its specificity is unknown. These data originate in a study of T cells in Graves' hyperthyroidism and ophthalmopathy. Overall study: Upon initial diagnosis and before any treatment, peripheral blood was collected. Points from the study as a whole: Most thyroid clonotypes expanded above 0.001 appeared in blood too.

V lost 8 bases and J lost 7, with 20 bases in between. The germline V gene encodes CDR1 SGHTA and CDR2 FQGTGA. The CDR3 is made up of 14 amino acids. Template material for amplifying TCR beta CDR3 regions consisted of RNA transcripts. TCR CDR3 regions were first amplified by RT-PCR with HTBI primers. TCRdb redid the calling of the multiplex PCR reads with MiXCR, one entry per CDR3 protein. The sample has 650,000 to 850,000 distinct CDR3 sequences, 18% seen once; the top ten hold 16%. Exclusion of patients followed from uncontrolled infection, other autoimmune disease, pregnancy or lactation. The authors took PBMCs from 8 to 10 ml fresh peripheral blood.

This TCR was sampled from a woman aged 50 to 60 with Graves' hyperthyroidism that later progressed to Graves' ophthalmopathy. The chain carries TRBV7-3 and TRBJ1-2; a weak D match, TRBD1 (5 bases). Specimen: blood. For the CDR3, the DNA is TGTGCCAGCCGAGCAGGGAATTGGATTGGTGGCTACACCTTC. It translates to CASRAGNWIGGYTF.